These 32 T cell receptor beta chains came from one sample sequenced in a study of T cells in Graves' hyperthyroidism and ophthalmopathy. Amplification yielded TCR beta CDR3 regions, with RNA transcripts as the source. Researchers ran a first-round RT-PCR on the TCR CDR3 using the HTBI primer set. One entry per CDR3 protein results from TCRdb running MiXCR on the multiplex PCR reads. The sample lists some 570,000 distinct CDR3 sequences, 17% occurring once. The sequenced sample consisted of blood. The receptors derive from a woman aged 18-35 years with Graves' ophthalmopathy.

This clonotype was picked up many times. The V call is TRBV20-1, the J call TRBJ2-5; 8 nucleotides agree with TRBD2. The CDR3 has 15 residues. Germline loops: CDR1 DFQATT, CDR2 SNEGSKA (reference sequence). With V trimmed by 3 bases and J by 0 bases, 6 bases remained unmatched. The CDR3 bases are TGCAGTGCTAGTAGAACTAGCGGATACCAAGAGACCCAGTACTTC. Protein product: CSASRTSGYQETQYF.

This clonotype was found a few times. The V call is TRBV20-1, the J call TRBJ1-1; D is uncertain. The CDR3 has 11 residues. Deletions cut 3 bases from V and 3 bases from J, with 5 bases between. Germline V CDR1 and CDR2: DFQATT, SNEGSKA (reference sequence). The CDR3 coding sequence is TGCAGTGCTAGTTCCTACACTGAAGCTTTCTTT. Translation: CSASSYTEAFF.

This clonotype was counted ten times or more. The chain couples TRBV7-3 to TRBJ2-2; 11 nucleotides agree with TRBD2. Germline trimming cut 0 bases from V and 4 bases from J; bases unmatched to any gene: 4. Germline CDR1 is SGHTA and CDR2 is FQGTGA. The CDR3 has 17 residues. The DNA of the CDR3 is TGTGCCAGCAGCTTAACGCCCACTAGCGGGAGCACCGGGGAGCTGTTTTTT. It yields the protein CASSLTPTSGSTGELFF. Full variable domain (remainder filled in from reference TRBV7-3 and TRBJ2-2): GAGVSQTPSNKVTEKGKYVELRCDPISGHTALYWYRQSLGQGPEFLIYFQGTGAADDSGLPNDRFFAVRPEGSVSTLKIQRTERGDSAVYLCASSLTPTSGSTGELFFGEGSRLTVL.

This clonotype has a count of ten or more. This chain connects TRBV28 to TRBJ2-7; D is undetermined. Trimming shortened V by 2 bases and J by 2 bases, and 10 bases separated the two germline ends. This CDR3 contains 14 residues. Germline CDR1 and CDR2: MDHEN and SYDVKM. The CDR3 bases are TGTGCCAGCAGTTTACGCGGTCAGACCTACGAGCAGTACTTC. This sequence encodes CASSLRGQTYEQYF.

This clonotype was detected a few times. This rearrangement joins TRBV20-1 to TRBJ2-6, with D hard to call. CDR3 size: 14 residues. V lost 4 bases, J lost 2 bases, and 9 bases lay in between. Germline CDR1 reads DFQATT; CDR2 reads SNEGSKA (reference sequence). CDR3 sequence reads: CSANTSTGANVLTF. CDR3 nucleotides: TGCAGTGCTAATACCAGTACTGGGGCCAACGTCCTGACTTTC.

For this clonotype: A much more abundant neighbour one base away suggests this may be a read error. V gene TRBV6-4 combines with J gene TRBJ2-2; the match to TRBD1 covers 9 bases. Germline assignment: CDR1 MRHNA and CDR2 SNTAGT. This CDR3 comprises 15 residues. CDR3 bases: TGTGCCAGCATTCACCGGGACAGGGACACCGGGGAGCGGTTTTTT. Residues: CASIHRDRDTGERFF.

This clonotype was seen a single time. This rearrangement joins TRBV3-1 to TRBJ1-4, with 10 nucleotides matching TRBD1. There are 15 residues in the CDR3. The J segment lost 7 bases and the V segment lost 1 base, leaving 3 bases of the junction unmatched. Per the germline V gene, CDR1 is LGHDT and CDR2 is YNNKEL (reference sequence). CDR3 region: CASSQGQGATEKLFF. CDR3 in DNA: TGTGCCAGCAGCCAAGGACAGGGGGCCACTGAAAAACTGTTTTTT. The entire variable domain, with the rest obtained from reference TRBV3-1 and TRBJ1-4, is as follows: DTAVSQTPKYLVTQMGNDKSIKCEQNLGHDTMYWYKQDSKKFLKIMFSYNNKELIINETVPNRFSPKSPDKAHLNLHINSLELGDSAVYFCASSQGQGATEKLFFGSGTQLSVL.

The table lists this clonotype with many counts. The chain has TRBV15 and TRBJ2-7, with D perhaps TRBD1 (6 bases). The CDR3 is 14 residues long. V shed 4 bases and J shed 2 bases, with 12 bases lying between them. Per the germline V gene, CDR1 is LNHNV and CDR2 is YYDKDF (reference sequence). The CDR3 loop reads CATSTRDKTYEQYF. As DNA, the CDR3 is TGTGCCACCAGCACGAGGGACAAAACCTACGAGCAGTACTTC.

To note about this clonotype: Just one base apart from a much larger clone, this may be a read error. The V call is TRBV6-5, the J call TRBJ1-6; 7 bases line up with TRBD1. The CDR3 has 17 residues. Losses at the gene ends were 2 bases for V and 9 bases for J; bases not matched to a gene: 13. Germline lookup yields CDR1 MNHEY and CDR2 SVGAGI. In nucleotides, the CDR3 is TGTGCCAGCAGTTACACCCCTAGGACAGAGGGGGCTTCACCCCTCCACTTT. This gives the protein CASSYTPRTEGASPLHF.

The chain combines TRBV29-1 with TRBJ1-5, with 7 bases identical to TRBD1. Germline V CDR1 and CDR2: SQVTM, ANQGSEA. The V gene end was trimmed by 6 bases and the J gene end by 5 bases; junction bases not matched to a gene: 7. The CDR3 is 13 residues long. The CDR3 DNA reads TGCAGCGTGGGGAACAGGGGCGATCAGCCCCAGCATTTT. Translated, it gives CSVGNRGDQPQHF.

V usage is TRBV14 and J usage is TRBJ1-1, with 9 nucleotides matching TRBD1. V was pared by 1 base and J by 7 bases, with 7 bases of the junction left unmatched. The CDR3 runs 15 residues. Germline V gene lookup returns CDR1 SGHDN and CDR2 FVKESK. The CDR3 DNA follows: TGTGCCAGCAGCCAAGCCCCGGGACAGGGATTTGAAGCTTTCTTT. Translating gives CASSQAPGQGFEAFF.

CDR3 DNA sequence: TGTGCCCTAGGTAGGGAGATCACCGGGGAGCTGTTTTTT. Protein: CALGREITGELFF. The V gene is TRBV7-9, the J gene TRBJ2-2; D might be TRBD2 (5 bases). Germline V CDR1 and CDR2: SEHNR, FQNEAQ (reference sequence). V was clipped by 11 bases and J by 4 bases, with 14 bases between them. CDR3 length: 13 amino acids.

The rearrangement joins TRBV7-2 to TRBJ2-2, with a possible D match to TRBD1 (5 bases). Germline CDR1 reads SGHTA; CDR2 reads FQGNSA. The CDR3 loop spans 14 amino acids. V dropped 1 base and J dropped 5 bases, with 8 bases sitting between them. In DNA, the CDR3 is TGTGCCAGCAGCTTAGAGGGGTTAACCGGGGAGCTGTTTTTT. It is translated as CASSLEGLTGELFF.

This clonotype was seen repeatedly, ten times or more. This CDR3 reads CASSPRTVTYNEQFF. DNA of the CDR3: TGTGCCAGCAGTCCTCGCACGGTGACCTACAATGAGCAGTTCTTC. The rearrangement joins TRBV11-3 to TRBJ2-1; D not certain. This CDR3 region has 15 residues. V was cut by 6 bases and J by 2 bases, with 14 bases left in between. The V gene's germline CDR1 is SGHNT and CDR2 YENEEA.

V is TRBV5-1 and J is TRBJ1-6; D is ambiguous. This CDR3 has 13 residues. Germline CDR1 SGHRS, CDR2 YFSETQ. V shed 9 bases and J shed 6 bases, with 13 bases lying between them. The CDR3 DNA is TGCGCCACCTCCGAGAGTACTAATTCACCCCTCCACTTT. This sequence encodes CATSESTNSPLHF.

This clonotype was recorded a few times. V and J are TRBV20-1 and TRBJ2-7, with TRBD2 matching 7 bases. V shed 4 bases and J 6 bases; nucleotides not matched to a gene: 9. CDR1 and CDR2 (germline): DFQATT, SNEGSKA (reference sequence). This CDR3 has 13 residues. CDR3 in amino acids: CSATVSGGFEQYF. In nucleotides, the CDR3 is TGCAGTGCTACGGTATCGGGAGGATTCGAGCAGTACTTC.

In its sample, this clonotype was seen many times. J is TRBJ2-7 and V is TRBV5-1, with 7 bases that match TRBD1. The CDR3 has 13 amino acids. The J segment lost 3 bases and the V segment lost 3 bases, leaving 3 bases of the junction unmatched. Germline-derived CDR1 and CDR2 are SGHRS and YFSETQ. This CDR3 is CASSSGQRYEQYF. CDR3 DNA: TGCGCCAGCAGCTCGGGACAGCGCTACGAGCAGTACTTC.

This clonotype was detected only a few times. V usage is TRBV29-1 and J usage is TRBJ1-2, with 10 nucleotides matching TRBD1. This CDR3 spans 16 amino acids. Germline V gene sequence: CDR1 SQVTM, CDR2 ANQGSEA. Germline trimming cut 5 bases from V and 3 bases from J; bases unmatched to any gene: 12. The CDR3: CSVLRDRGFKDYGYTF. The DNA of the CDR3 is TGCAGCGTTCTCCGGGACAGGGGCTTTAAGGACTATGGCTACACCTTC.

The CDR3 DNA reads as TGTGCCAGCAGTCGTAATTGGGCGGGGGAGACCCAGTACTTC. Protein sequence: CASSRNWAGETQYF. The J gene is TRBJ2-5, the V gene TRBV28, with D perhaps matching TRBD2 (6 bases). The length of the CDR3 is 14 residues. Between the trimmed V and J ends, which lost 5 bases and 5 bases, there was a span of 15 bases. Germline loops: CDR1 MDHEN, CDR2 SYDVKM.

The chain links TRBV5-6 to TRBJ2-7, with D tentatively TRBD1 or TRBD2 (7 bases each). Germline lookup yields CDR1 SGHDT and CDR2 YYEEEE. This CDR3 has 17 residues. Trimming removed 4 bases at V and 3 bases at J, with 23 bases between. The CDR3 region has the DNA TGTGCCAGCAGCGATCGATGGAAAAGCGGGACAGTCTACGAGCAGTACTTC. Translated: CASSDRWKSGTVYEQYF.

This clonotype was seen a handful of times. This sequence joins TRBV30 and TRBJ1-6, with D hard to call. Germline assignment: CDR1 GTSNPN and CDR2 SVGIG (reference sequence). Trimming left V 3 bases short and J 9 bases short, with 9 bases between. This CDR3 is 12 amino acids long. The CDR3 DNA reads TGTGCCTGGAGGGGGAATCGTTCACCCCTCCACTTT. It translates to CAWRGNRSPLHF.

The rearrangement uses TRBV15 and TRBJ2-1, with 11 bases matching TRBD2. V lost 4 bases, J lost 10 bases, and 3 bases stayed unmatched. Germline values: CDR1 LNHNV, CDR2 YYDKDF (reference sequence). This CDR3 region has 13 residues. CDR3 residues: CATSMTSGTEQFF. Here the CDR3 DNA reads TGTGCCACCAGCATGACTAGCGGGACCGAGCAGTTCTTC.

The chain couples TRBV29-1 to TRBJ1-2; D might be TRBD1 (5 bases). The length of the CDR3 is 14 residues. V dropped 6 bases and J dropped 0 bases, with 14 bases sitting between them. Germline-derived CDR1 and CDR2 are SQVTM and ANQGSEA. The CDR3 protein is CSVAAGESNYGYTF. In DNA form, the CDR3 reads TGCAGCGTGGCGGCGGGGGAATCTAACTATGGCTACACCTTC.

This clonotype was found many times. V and J are TRBV6-1 and TRBJ1-1, with a possible D match to TRBD1 (6 bases). Germline V gene data show CDR1 as MNHNS and CDR2 as SASEGT. The CDR3 length is 14 residues. V shed 8 bases and J shed 1 base, with 14 bases lying between them. DNA for the CDR3: TGTGCCAGCGGCGCGGGGGGGGCGAACACTGAAGCTTTCTTT. Amino acids: CASGAGGANTEAFF.

This clonotype has at least ten counts. The chain recombines TRBV30 with TRBJ2-7, with 8 positions matching TRBD1. J lost 4 bases, V lost 1 base, and 3 bases had no gene match. Germline values: CDR1 GTSNPN, CDR2 SVGIG (reference sequence). The CDR3 consists of 13 residues. The CDR3 here is CAWSGTGSYEQYF. The CDR3 nucleotides read TGTGCCTGGAGTGGGACAGGGTCTTACGAGCAGTACTTC.

Ten or more counts support this clonotype. The V call is TRBV12-3 or TRBV12-4, the J call TRBJ1-2; D might be TRBD1 (6 bases). V dropped 4 bases and J dropped 4 bases, with 16 bases sitting between them. The CDR3 covers 15 residues. CDR3 region: CASSSDEGEGYGYTF. The CDR3 DNA follows: TGTGCCAGCAGTTCGGACGAGGGGGAGGGCTATGGCTACACCTTC.

This clonotype was recorded many times. V is TRBV11-3 and J is TRBJ2-5; D is perhaps TRBD2 (6 bases). The CDR3 runs 13 residues. Trimming took 5 bases from V and 5 from J, leaving 12 bases between them. In germline, CDR1 is SGHNT, CDR2 YENEEA. CDR3 sequence (DNA): TGTGCCAGCAGCCCGATGGGGGGTGAGACCCAGTACTTC. Its translation is CASSPMGGETQYF.

This clonotype was picked up a small number of times. The chain couples TRBV5-1 to TRBJ2-7, with TRBD2 matching over 12 bases. The trim removed 1 base at V and 6 bases at J, leaving 8 bases unmatched. The length of the CDR3 is 16 residues. CDR1 SGHRS and CDR2 YFSETQ come from the germline V gene. The CDR3 spells CASSLRASGRAFEQYF. CDR3 in DNA: TGCGCCAGCAGCTTGAGGGCTAGCGGGAGGGCCTTCGAGCAGTACTTC. The full variable domain, with the rest looked up from reference TRBV5-1 and TRBJ2-7, is KAGVTQTPRYLIKTRGQQVTLSCSPISGHRSVSWYQQTPGQGLQFLFEYFSETQRNKGNFPGRFSGRQFSNSRSEMNVSTLELGDSALYLCASSLRASGRAFEQYFGPGTRLTVT.

This clonotype was seen repeatedly, ten times or more. The V gene is TRBV28, the J gene TRBJ1-2; 9 bases line up with TRBD1. CDR3 length equals 24 residues. V gave up 6 bases and J gave up 4 bases; unmatched junction bases: 36. Germline CDR1 reads MDHEN; CDR2 reads SYDVKM. The CDR3 here is CASRDSGGGGGPRTGDPRRYGYTF. The CDR3 region has the DNA TGTGCCAGCAGGGACAGCGGGGGGGGGGGGGGACCCCGGACAGGGGACCCCCGACGCTATGGCTACACCTTC.

This clonotype occurred many times. The V call is TRBV28, the J call TRBJ1-2; 12 bases match TRBD1. Trimming at V came to 2 bases and at J to 2 bases, leaving 6 bases not matched to a gene. Germline V gene sequence: CDR1 MDHEN, CDR2 SYDVKM. CDR3 length: 17 residues. DNA for the CDR3: TGTGCCAGCAGTTTACCGGGACAGGGGGCCCCCAACTATGGCTACACCTTC. Amino acids: CASSLPGQGAPNYGYTF.

V gene TRBV29-1 combines with J gene TRBJ1-5, with 8 bases that match TRBD1. V shed 4 bases and J 7 bases; nucleotides not matched to a gene: 3. The CDR3 length is 12 residues. CDR1 SQVTM and CDR2 ANQGSEA come from the germline V gene. CDR3 sequence reads: CSVGQGSQPQHF. As DNA, the CDR3 is TGCAGCGTTGGACAGGGGTCCCAGCCCCAGCATTTT.

The chain couples TRBV4-2 to TRBJ2-1, with D possibly TRBD2 on 5 matching bases. The CDR3 covers 17 residues. V was pared by 1 base and J by 1 base, with 14 bases between. The germline V gene encodes CDR1 LGHNA and CDR2 YNFKEQ. The CDR3 DNA reads as TGTGCCAGCAGCCAAGCGGGAATGGGGAATTCCTACAATGAGCAGTTCTTC. Protein sequence: CASSQAGMGNSYNEQFF.